A single sample is the source of the 29 T cell receptor beta chains below, sequenced in a study of technical replicates of blood from several donors. Produced via immunoSEQ multiplex PCR; TCRdb's table is partial and in-frame only. In the table there are about 70,000 clones, approximately 97% of which are singletons. Source material: T cells isolated from PBMCs. These receptors all stem from a human donor in good health.

The J gene is TRBJ2-2, the V gene TRBV5-1, with 8 bases that match TRBD1. This CDR3 has 12 residues. V trimming: 3 bases; J trimming: 16 bases; junction bases outside the gene matches: 8. Germline V lookup: CDR1 SGHRS, CDR2 YFSETQ. The DNA for the CDR3 is TGCGCCAGCAGCTCCGGACAGGGAGAGGAGTTTTTT. Its translation: CASSSGQGEEFF.

J is TRBJ1-5 and V is TRBV7-8; 9 bases agree with TRBD1. The CDR3 is made up of 17 amino acids. Germline trimming cut 2 bases from V and 5 bases from J; bases unmatched to any gene: 10. The germline V gene has CDR1 SGHVS and CDR2 FQNEAQ. CDR3: CASSLLQSGQGDQPQHF. The CDR3 region has the DNA TGTGCCAGCAGCTTATTGCAGTCGGGACAGGGCGATCAGCCCCAGCATTTT.

The CDR3 bases are TGTGCCAGCAGCTCCGGAGAGGACATTCAGTACTTC. This encodes CASSSGEDIQYF. V and J are TRBV7-9 and TRBJ2-4; D is unresolved. The length of the CDR3 is 12 residues. Trimming took 4 bases from V and 8 from J, leaving 9 bases between them. The germline V gene encodes CDR1 SEHNR and CDR2 FQNEAQ (reference sequence).

This clone has just a few counts. This rearrangement joins TRBV5-3 to TRBJ1-1, with a weak D call TRBD1 (5 bases). TRBV5-3 is an open reading frame whose function is uncertain. This CDR3 spans 15 amino acids. Trimming pared 5 bases from V and 1 base from J, leaving 15 bases between. The DNA of the CDR3 is TGTGCCAGAAGGGACGCAAGGGGAGGGAACACTGAAGCTTTCTTT. This sequence encodes CARRDARGGNTEAFF.

This chain uses TRBV28 with TRBJ1-1; no firm D call. The CDR3 spans 14 residues. The V end lost 1 base, the J end lost 7 bases, and 13 bases lay between the germline ends. The germline V gene has CDR1 MDHEN and CDR2 SYDVKM. The CDR3 loop reads CASSLSMWASEAFF. The CDR3 DNA is TGTGCCAGCAGTTTATCTATGTGGGCAAGTGAAGCTTTCTTT.

The chain uses TRBV28 and TRBJ1-4; no definite D call. The CDR3 has 14 residues. The germline V and J ends were trimmed by 7 bases and 7 bases, with 16 bases remaining between them. The germline gives CDR1 MDHEN, CDR2 SYDVKM. The CDR3 nucleotides are TGTGCCAGCACTGTTCGGACTCGGGGTGAAAAACTGTTTTTT. The encoded protein is CASTVRTRGEKLFF. The complete variable domain, with remaining parts taken from reference TRBV28 and TRBJ1-4, reads DVKVTQSSRYLVKRTGEKVFLECVQDMDHENMFWYRQDPGLGLRLIYFSYDVKMKEKGDIPEGYSVSREKKERFSLILESASTNQTSMYLCASTVRTRGEKLFFGSGTQLSVL.

V gene TRBV7-3 combines with J gene TRBJ2-5; D may be TRBD2 (6 bases). Germline lookup yields CDR1 SGHTA and CDR2 FQGTGA. This CDR3 spans 13 amino acids. The V gene lost 5 bases and the J gene lost 4 bases, with 11 bases spanning the gap. Written as DNA, the CDR3 is TGTGCCAGCAGCCCCGGGGGAGGAGAGACCCAGTACTTC. Residues: CASSPGGGETQYF.

The chain links TRBV4-1 to TRBJ1-2, with TRBD1 matching over 9 bases. CDR1 is MGHRA, CDR2 YSYEKL, per germline. The CDR3 runs 17 residues. The V gene end was trimmed by 0 bases and the J gene end by 2 bases; junction bases not matched to a gene: 7. The CDR3 coding sequence is TGCGCCAGCAGCCAAGATCCAGGGACAGGGAGAAACTATGGCTACACCTTC. Translated, it gives CASSQDPGTGRNYGYTF.

This chain joins TRBV10-3 and TRBJ2-1, with 13 bases identical to TRBD2. CDR1 and CDR2 (germline): ENHRY, SYGVKD. There are 16 residues in the CDR3. V lost 2 bases and J lost 9; bases outside the gene matches: 7. CDR3 in amino acids: CAISEPRTSGRFEQFF. CDR3 DNA: TGTGCCATCAGTGAGCCGCGGACTAGCGGGAGATTTGAGCAGTTCTTC.

The chain links TRBV29-1 to TRBJ2-7; 9 nucleotides align to TRBD2. CDR1 SQVTM and CDR2 ANQGSEA come from the germline V gene. V shed 5 bases, J shed 4 bases, and the junction held 3 bases outside the gene matches. The CDR3 is 12 residues long. The CDR3 coding sequence is TGCAGCGTTAAAGCGGGGGGATACGAGCAGTACTTC. It encodes CSVKAGGYEQYF.

This clone showed up just once. J is TRBJ1-1 and V is TRBV27; tentatively, D is TRBD1 (5 bases). CDR3 length: 17 amino acids. V lost 5 bases to trimming and J lost 0 bases, with 19 bases between them. The germline V gene encodes CDR1 MNHEY and CDR2 SMNVEV (reference sequence). The CDR3 is CASSRSANRLMNTEAFF. In DNA form, the CDR3 reads TGTGCCAGCAGTCGCTCCGCAAACAGGTTAATGAACACTGAAGCTTTCTTT.

The rearrangement joins TRBV19 to TRBJ2-5; weak D call: TRBD2 (6 bases). With 5 bases removed from V and 5 bases from J, the gap between germline ends came to 15 bases. Germline V gene data show CDR1 as LNHDA and CDR2 as SQIVND (reference sequence). The CDR3 is 14 residues long. CDR3 in amino acids: CASSPRGGMETQYF. In nucleotides, the CDR3 is TGTGCCAGTAGTCCGCGGGGTGGGATGGAGACCCAGTACTTC.

This sequence joins TRBV5-1 and TRBJ1-4, with a tentative D call TRBD1 (5 bases). The V and J ends lost 5 bases and 6 bases respectively, with 14 bases between them. Per the germline V gene, CDR1 is SGHRS and CDR2 is YFSETQ. The CDR3 extends over 14 amino acids. This chain's CDR3 is CASSPRAWDEKLFF. The DNA of the CDR3 is TGCGCCAGCAGTCCCAGGGCTTGGGATGAAAAACTGTTTTTT.

This rearrangement joins TRBV10-2 to TRBJ2-1, with TRBD2 matching 9 bases. CDR3 length: 17 amino acids. CDR1 is WSHSY and CDR2 is SAAADI in the germline V gene. V was clipped by 0 bases and J by 6 bases; unmatched bases: 9. The CDR3 sequence: CASSESRGGSGSNEQFF. The CDR3, as DNA: TGCGCCAGCAGTGAGTCGAGGGGAGGTAGCGGGAGCAATGAGCAGTTCTTC.

The CDR3 region is CAWTHYRAGELFF. The CDR3 bases are TGTGCCTGGACCCACTACCGGGCCGGGGAGCTGTTTTTT. The chain employs TRBV30 and TRBJ2-2; D is unresolved. Trimming left V 4 bases short and J 6 bases short, with 12 bases between. The CDR3 consists of 13 residues. The germline V gene encodes CDR1 GTSNPN and CDR2 SVGIG (reference sequence). The full variable domain, its missing parts supplied by reference TRBV30 and TRBJ2-2, is SQTIHQWPATLVQPVGSPLSLECTVEGTSNPNLYWYRQAAGRGLQLLFYSVGIGQISSEVPQNLSASRPQDRQFILSSKKLLLSDSGFYLCAWTHYRAGELFFGEGSRLTVL.

CDR3 sequence: CASRDSNQETQYF. The DNA for the CDR3 is TGTGCCAGCAGGGACAGCAACCAAGAGACCCAGTACTTC. V is TRBV6-1 and J is TRBJ2-5, with D possibly matching TRBD1 (6 bases). The CDR3 extends over 13 amino acids. The germline gives CDR1 MNHNS, CDR2 SASEGT. The V gene lost 6 bases and the J gene lost 0 bases, with 8 bases spanning the gap.

The chain carries TRBV5-1 and TRBJ2-7; 7 nucleotides agree with TRBD1. Germline V gene lookup returns CDR1 SGHRS and CDR2 YFSETQ. The trim removed 2 bases at V and 2 bases at J, leaving 4 bases unmatched. The CDR3 covers 14 residues. The CDR3 loop is CASSLEGATYEQYF. The CDR3 DNA sequence: TGCGCCAGCAGCTTAGAGGGGGCCACCTACGAGCAGTACTTC.

This chain uses TRBV7-9 with TRBJ2-7; D unresolved. The germline V gene has CDR1 SEHNR and CDR2 FQNEAQ (reference sequence). V was shortened by 8 bases and J by 5 bases, with 16 bases between the two germline ends. The CDR3 has 13 amino acids. CDR3 in DNA: TGTGCCAGCCTGGGCCGCATAGTCGACGAGCAGTACTTC. Translated: CASLGRIVDEQYF.

This clone came up once. The J gene is TRBJ2-2, the V gene TRBV7-9, with TRBD1 as a possible D gene (5 bases). The CDR3 spans 14 residues. V shed 5 bases and J shed 1 base, with 8 bases lying between them. CDR1 is SEHNR and CDR2 is FQNEAQ in the germline V gene (reference sequence). The CDR3 loop reads CASSTGQNTGELFF. For the CDR3, the DNA is TGTGCCAGCAGCACCGGACAGAACACCGGGGAGCTGTTTTTT.

This clone was recorded once. The gene calls are TRBV7-8 and TRBJ1-6; 7 nucleotides agree with TRBD1. Germline V gene lookup returns CDR1 SGHVS and CDR2 FQNEAQ. This CDR3 spans 14 amino acids. After removal of 8 bases from V and 7 bases from J, the junction contained 8 bases not matched to a gene. CDR3 sequence: CASGETGLNSPLHF. For the CDR3, the DNA is TGTGCCAGCGGTGAGACAGGGTTGAATTCACCCCTCCACTTT.

This rearrangement joins TRBV5-1 to TRBJ2-3, with 9 bases lining up with TRBD1. V shed 4 bases, J shed 6 bases, and the junction held 3 bases outside the gene matches. Germline V lookup: CDR1 SGHRS, CDR2 YFSETQ. There are 13 residues in the CDR3. CDR3 DNA: TGCGCCAGCAGCACGGGACAGGGTGATACGCAGTATTTT. Amino acid sequence: CASSTGQGDTQYF.

The chain recombines TRBV13 with TRBJ1-2; the match to TRBD1 covers 7 bases. The CDR3 totals 15 residues. The germline V gene has CDR1 PRHDT and CDR2 FYEKMQ (reference sequence). Unmatched junction bases numbered 2, after V lost 0 bases and J lost 1 base. CDR3 amino acids: CASSLGDRRNYGYTF. The CDR3 region has the DNA TGTGCCAGCAGCTTAGGGGACAGGCGTAACTATGGCTACACCTTC.

The V gene is TRBV28, the J gene TRBJ2-7; TRBD2 matches 9 bases. Germline loops: CDR1 MDHEN, CDR2 SYDVKM. This CDR3 contains 15 residues. V shed 7 bases and J 4 bases; nucleotides not matched to a gene: 11. The CDR3 sequence is CASTPGWREGYEQYF. CDR3 DNA sequence: TGTGCCAGCACCCCGGGATGGCGGGAGGGTTACGAGCAGTACTTC. The complete variable domain, with remaining parts taken from reference TRBV28 and TRBJ2-7, reads DVKVTQSSRYLVKRTGEKVFLECVQDMDHENMFWYRQDPGLGLRLIYFSYDVKMKEKGDIPEGYSVSREKKERFSLILESASTNQTSMYLCASTPGWREGYEQYFGPGTRLTVT.

This chain connects TRBV10-1 to TRBJ1-1; D may be TRBD1 (5 bases). Trimming removed 4 bases from V and 7 bases from J, with 13 bases in between. Germline CDR1 is WNHNN and CDR2 is SYGVQD (reference sequence). The CDR3 sequence is 13 residues long. CDR3 in amino acids: CASSVAGMGEAFF. DNA of the CDR3: TGCGCCAGCAGTGTGGCAGGGATGGGTGAAGCTTTCTTT.

V is TRBV28 and J is TRBJ2-2; D may be TRBD1 (6 bases). This CDR3 region has 15 residues. Looked up from germline, CDR1 is MDHEN and CDR2 is SYDVKM. The V end was cut by 6 bases, the J end by 0 bases, with 11 bases between. The CDR3 DNA follows: TGTGCCAGCAGACACTCAGGGGCGAACACCGGGGAGCTGTTTTTT. It encodes CASRHSGANTGELFF.

This chain connects TRBV2 to TRBJ1-2; unclear D gene. Germline V lookup: CDR1 SNHLY, CDR2 FYNNEI. The V gene lost 3 bases and the J gene lost 2 bases, with 7 bases spanning the gap. The CDR3 consists of 13 residues. CDR3 bases: TGTGCCAGCAGTGATAGAGGGAACTATGGCTACACCTTC. Encoded protein: CASSDRGNYGYTF.

The chain combines TRBV29-1 with TRBJ2-1; D may be TRBD1 (5 bases). Trimming pared 1 base from V and 4 bases from J, leaving 23 bases between. The CDR3 spans 18 residues. Per germline, CDR1 SQVTM and CDR2 ANQGSEA. The chain's CDR3 is CSVEARTKDSVLYNEQFF. In nucleotides, the CDR3 is TGCAGCGTTGAAGCGAGGACCAAAGACAGCGTCTTGTACAATGAGCAGTTCTTC.

The chain recombines TRBV29-1 with TRBJ1-4; 9 bases are shared with TRBD1. CDR3 length: 13 amino acids. The germline gives CDR1 SQVTM, CDR2 ANQGSEA. The V and J ends lost 3 bases and 5 bases, in that order; junction bases with no gene match: 1. As DNA, the CDR3 is TGCAGCGTTGAGGACAGGGGAAATGAAAAACTGTTTTTT. Translating gives CSVEDRGNEKLFF.

This chain uses TRBV5-1 with TRBJ1-3; TRBD1 agrees at 7 bases. The CDR3 length is 15 residues. The V segment lost 7 bases and the J segment 0 bases; nucleotides outside the gene matches: 7. The germline V gene encodes CDR1 SGHRS and CDR2 YFSETQ. The CDR3: CASRQGTFSGNTIYF. The CDR3 DNA reads TGCGCCAGCCGACAGGGCACCTTCTCTGGAAACACCATATATTTT.